These 17 T cell receptor beta chains came from one sample sequenced in a study of human T cells and chemical hapten exposure. Time point of the sample: patch test 1, 2 weeks after DPC sensitization. As to treatment: therapeutic diphenylcyclopropenone sensitization with weekly scalp DPC. MiXCR was run by TCRdb on the RACE reads, yielding one entry per CDR3 protein. The repertoire consists of 370,000 or so distinct CDR3 sequences, with 4.8% occurring once and the leading ten covering under 3%. The sequenced sample was whole blood, obtained in connection with sensitization to the hapten diphenylcyclopropenone (DPC). Receptors were obtained from a woman in her 50s with alopecia areata. Some clones in this sample may be carry-over from other donors' samples.

The table lists this clonotype with many counts. The V call is TRBV20-1, the J call TRBJ2-1; TRBD2 matches at 9 bases. Germline V gene data show CDR1 as DFQATT and CDR2 as SNEGSKA (reference sequence). Trimming took 5 bases from V and 8 from J; bases not matched to a gene: 4. CDR3 length: 12 amino acids. In DNA form, the CDR3 reads TGCAGTGCTCCAGGACTAGCGTATGAGCAGTTCTTC. Translating it yields CSAPGLAYEQFF.

The chain uses TRBV5-6 and TRBJ1-2; D call uncertain. CDR3 length: 14 amino acids. CDR1 is SGHDT and CDR2 is YYEEEE in the germline V gene. Trimming pared 1 base from V and 3 bases from J, leaving 10 bases between. CDR3 sequence (DNA): TGTGCCAGCAGCTTGCGAGGGTTCGACTATGGCTACACCTTC. Its translation is CASSLRGFDYGYTF.

This clonotype has ten or more counts. The chain has TRBV29-1 and TRBJ2-7; 11 bases are shared with TRBD1. The CDR3 sequence is 13 residues long. The trim removed 6 bases at V and 0 bases at J, leaving 1 base unmatched. CDR1 and CDR2 (germline): SQVTM, ANQGSEA. DNA for the CDR3: TGCAGCGTCGGACAGGGGGCCTCCTACGAGCAGTACTTC. It specifies CSVGQGASYEQYF.

Worth noting for this clonotype: This could be a read error, since a much larger clone is one nucleotide away. The conserved phenylalanine or tryptophan normally closing the CDR3 is absent here, so this likely arose from a read error. The rearrangement joins TRBV7-6 to TRBJ2-7, with TRBD1 as a possible D gene (6 bases). The CDR3 is made up of 13 amino acids. Trimming cost V 4 bases and J 4 bases, with 11 bases left between them. Germline V lookup: CDR1 SGHVS, CDR2 FNYEAQ. In DNA form, the CDR3 reads TGTGCCAGCAGCTCCGGACAGTTTTACGAGCAGTACCTC. Its protein is CASSSGQFYEQYL.

The chain combines TRBV7-2 with TRBJ2-3, with 13 bases fitting TRBD2. The J segment lost 5 bases and the V segment lost 5 bases, leaving 7 bases of the junction unmatched. CDR1 and CDR2 (germline): SGHTA, FQGNSA. This CDR3 has 16 residues. The CDR3 region is CASSPRTSGGVDTQYF. DNA for the CDR3: TGTGCCAGCAGCCCCAGGACTAGCGGGGGAGTAGATACGCAGTATTTT.

This clonotype was detected many times. The rearrangement links TRBV20-1 to TRBJ2-1, with D possibly matching TRBD2 (5 bases). Trimming shortened V by 5 bases and J by 10 bases, and 15 bases separated the two germline ends. The CDR3 loop spans 12 amino acids. From germline, CDR1 is DFQATT and CDR2 SNEGSKA (reference sequence). The CDR3 nucleotides read TGCAGTGCTGGTCGACTAATGGAGGAGCAGTTCTTC. This encodes CSAGRLMEEQFF.

The chain couples TRBV13 to TRBJ2-7; D is unresolved. With 5 bases removed from V and 6 bases from J, the gap between germline ends came to 26 bases. Germline V lookup: CDR1 PRHDT, CDR2 FYEKMQ (reference sequence). The CDR3 contains 17 residues. Here the CDR3 DNA reads TGTGCCAGCAGCCCGGTTCATATGGGTCCCCCCCCCGCCGAGCAGTACTTC. Amino acid sequence: CASSPVHMGPPPAEQYF.

This clonotype was counted ten times or more. V usage is TRBV29-1 and J usage is TRBJ1-2, with TRBD1 matching 9 bases. The germline V gene encodes CDR1 SQVTM and CDR2 ANQGSEA. The CDR3 covers 13 residues. V lost 4 bases to trimming and J lost 8 bases; unmatched junction nucleotides: 8. CDR3 region: CSVVTGGADGYTF. In nucleotides, the CDR3 is TGCAGCGTTGTTACAGGGGGCGCCGACGGCTACACCTTC.

This clonotype was picked up many times. This chain connects TRBV6-1 to TRBJ1-5, with D possibly matching TRBD1 (6 bases). Germline V lookup: CDR1 MNHNS, CDR2 SASEGT. The CDR3 consists of 15 residues. The V gene lost 3 bases and the J gene lost 7 bases, with 16 bases spanning the gap. The DNA for the CDR3 is TGTGCCAGCAGTGAGGGAGCGGGGGGCGAGCAGCCCCAGCATTTT. It encodes CASSEGAGGEQPQHF.

This clonotype was picked up many times. This chain's CDR3 is CASSLGGNGQPQHF. The CDR3 DNA sequence: TGTGCCAGCAGTCTGGGGGGGAATGGTCAGCCCCAGCATTTT. V and J are TRBV7-2 and TRBJ1-5; D is possibly TRBD1 (5 bases). Trimming left V 6 bases short and J 6 bases short, with 15 bases between. Germline V gene sequence: CDR1 SGHTA, CDR2 FQGNSA. The CDR3 totals 14 residues.

J is TRBJ2-7 and V is TRBV30, with D perhaps matching TRBD2 (6 bases). This CDR3 has 14 residues. The V gene lost 0 bases and the J gene lost 7 bases, with 16 bases spanning the gap. The germline V gene has CDR1 GTSNPN and CDR2 SVGIG (reference sequence). The CDR3 coding sequence is TGTGCCTGGAGTGTAGGAATACTAGCTGGGGAGCAGTACTTC. Translated: CAWSVGILAGEQYF. Full variable domain (remainder filled in from reference TRBV30 and TRBJ2-7): SQTIHQWPATLVQPVGSPLSLECTVEGTSNPNLYWYRQAAGRGLQLLFYSVGIGQISSEVPQNLSASRPQDRQFILSSKKLLLSDSGFYLCAWSVGILAGEQYFGPGTRLTVT.

This clonotype was found a few times. V gene TRBV5-6 combines with J gene TRBJ1-1, with 7 bases fitting TRBD1. The CDR3 runs to 14 residues. J lost 0 bases, V lost 4 bases, and 3 bases had no gene match. The germline gives CDR1 SGHDT, CDR2 YYEEEE. CDR3 amino acids: CASSRGQLNTEAFF. The DNA of the CDR3 is TGTGCCAGCAGCAGGGGACAGTTGAACACTGAAGCTTTCTTT.

Only a few counts were recorded for this clonotype. The V and J genes are TRBV4-3 and TRBJ2-3; 8 positions agree with TRBD2. In germline, CDR1 is LGHNA, CDR2 YSLEER. With V trimmed by 1 base and J by 1 base, 1 base remained unmatched. The CDR3 runs to 15 residues. The CDR3 region is CASSQGREGTDTQYF. DNA of the CDR3: TGCGCCAGCAGCCAAGGGCGGGAGGGCACAGATACGCAGTATTTT.

The rearrangement links TRBV6-5 to TRBJ2-1, with D possibly called TRBD1 or TRBD2 (7 bases each). V gave up 2 bases and J gave up 4 bases, with 15 bases separating them. The V gene's germline CDR1 is MNHEY and CDR2 SVGAGI. The CDR3 has 16 residues. In DNA, the CDR3 is TGTGCCAGCAGTTACGCAGGGAGGGGGCTTTACAATGAGCAGTTCTTC. This translates into CASSYAGRGLYNEQFF.

This clonotype was counted many times. The chain couples TRBV7-9 to TRBJ2-1; 8 nucleotides match TRBD1. This CDR3 spans 15 amino acids. CDR1 and CDR2 (germline): SEHNR, FQNEAQ (reference sequence). Germline trimming cut 5 bases from V and 2 bases from J; bases unmatched to any gene: 5. The CDR3 loop is CASSPRDRTYNEQFF. The CDR3 region has the DNA TGTGCCAGCAGCCCCCGGGACAGGACCTACAATGAGCAGTTCTTC.

A word on this clonotype: Possible read error: a much larger clone is one base away. V gene TRBV10-2 combines with J gene TRBJ2-7; D unresolved. The CDR3 is 12 residues long. The V gene's germline CDR1 is WSHSY and CDR2 SAAADI. V was shortened by 3 bases and J by 9 bases, with 12 bases between the two germline ends. CDR3 in DNA: TGCGCCAGCAGTGAAGTTCCTCACGTGCAGTACTTC. It codes for CASSEVPHVQYF.

This clonotype was seen many times. This sequence joins TRBV7-6 and TRBJ1-5, with TRBD1 as a possible D gene (5 bases). Per germline, CDR1 SGHVS and CDR2 FNYEAQ. Trimming cost V 4 bases and J 0 bases, with 16 bases left between them. The CDR3 runs 17 residues. The CDR3, as DNA: TGTGCCAGCAGCTCGGGACTTCTCGGGGATAGCAATCAGCCCCAGCATTTT. Amino acids: CASSSGLLGDSNQPQHF.